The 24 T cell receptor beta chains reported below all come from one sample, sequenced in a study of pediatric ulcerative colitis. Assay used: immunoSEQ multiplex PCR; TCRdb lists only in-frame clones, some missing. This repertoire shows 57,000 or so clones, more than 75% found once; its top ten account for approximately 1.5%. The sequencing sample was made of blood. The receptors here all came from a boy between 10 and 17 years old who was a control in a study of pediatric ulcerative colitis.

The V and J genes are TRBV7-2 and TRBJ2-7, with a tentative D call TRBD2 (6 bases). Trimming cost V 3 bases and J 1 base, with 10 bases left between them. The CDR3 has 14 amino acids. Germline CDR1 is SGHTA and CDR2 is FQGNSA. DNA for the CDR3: TGTGCCAGCAGCTTTTTAGGACTATCCTACGAGCAGTACTTC. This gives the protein CASSFLGLSYEQYF. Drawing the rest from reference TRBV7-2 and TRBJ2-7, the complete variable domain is GAGVSQSPSNKVTEKGKDVELRCDPISGHTALYWYRQSLGQGLEFLIYFQGNSAPDKSGLPSDRFSAERTGGSVSTLTIQRTQQEDSAVYLCASSFLGLSYEQYFGPGTRLTVT.

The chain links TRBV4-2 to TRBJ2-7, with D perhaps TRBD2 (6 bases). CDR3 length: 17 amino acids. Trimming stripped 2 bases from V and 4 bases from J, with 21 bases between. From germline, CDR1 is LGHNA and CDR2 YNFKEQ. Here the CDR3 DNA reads TGTGCCAGCAGCCAAAAGGCGGAGGGGTTAGAGGTGTACGAGCAGTACTTC. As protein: CASSQKAEGLEVYEQYF.

The CDR3 nucleotides are TGTGCCAGTTCTGGCGTCTTGACTGGGGCCAACGTCCTGACTTTC. It translates to CASSGVLTGANVLTF. The chain combines TRBV2 with TRBJ2-6; D call uncertain. The CDR3 is 15 amino acids. The germline V gene encodes CDR1 SNHLY and CDR2 FYNNEI. The V end was cut by 9 bases, the J end by 2 bases, with 14 bases between.

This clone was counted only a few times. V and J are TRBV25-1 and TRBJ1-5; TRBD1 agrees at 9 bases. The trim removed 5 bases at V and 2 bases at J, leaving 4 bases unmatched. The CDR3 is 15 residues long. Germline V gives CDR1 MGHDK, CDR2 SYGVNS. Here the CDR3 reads CASSRQGEGNQPQHF. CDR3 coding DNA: TGTGCCAGCAGTCGACAGGGGGAGGGCAATCAGCCCCAGCATTTT.

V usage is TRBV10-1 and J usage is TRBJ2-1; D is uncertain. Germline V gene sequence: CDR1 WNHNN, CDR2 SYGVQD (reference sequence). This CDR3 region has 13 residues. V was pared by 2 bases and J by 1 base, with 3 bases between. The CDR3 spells CASSEGSYNEQFF. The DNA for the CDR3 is TGCGCCAGCAGTGAGGGTTCCTACAATGAGCAGTTCTTC.

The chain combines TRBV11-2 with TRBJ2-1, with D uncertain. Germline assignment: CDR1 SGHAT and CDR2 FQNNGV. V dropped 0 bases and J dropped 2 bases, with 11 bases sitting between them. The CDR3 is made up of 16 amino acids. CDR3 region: CASSLDPRWAYNEQFF. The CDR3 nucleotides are TGTGCCAGCAGCTTAGATCCACGTTGGGCCTACAATGAGCAGTTCTTC.

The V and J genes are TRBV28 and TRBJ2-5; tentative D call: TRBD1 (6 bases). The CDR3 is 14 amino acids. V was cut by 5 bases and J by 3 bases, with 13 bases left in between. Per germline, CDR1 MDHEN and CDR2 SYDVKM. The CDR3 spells CASSNTGLEETQYF. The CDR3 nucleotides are TGTGCCAGCAGTAATACAGGGTTGGAAGAGACCCAGTACTTC.

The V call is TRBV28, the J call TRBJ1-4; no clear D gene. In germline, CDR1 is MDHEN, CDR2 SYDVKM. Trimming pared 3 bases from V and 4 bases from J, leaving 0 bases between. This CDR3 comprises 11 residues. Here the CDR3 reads CASSFNEKLFF. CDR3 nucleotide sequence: TGTGCCAGCAGTTTTAATGAAAAACTGTTTTTT.

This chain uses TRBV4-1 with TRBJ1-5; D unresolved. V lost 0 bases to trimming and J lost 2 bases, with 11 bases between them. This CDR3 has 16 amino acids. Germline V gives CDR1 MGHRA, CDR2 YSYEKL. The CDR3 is CASSQEFRKGNQPQHF. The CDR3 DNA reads TGCGCCAGCAGCCAAGAGTTTCGGAAGGGCAATCAGCCCCAGCATTTT.

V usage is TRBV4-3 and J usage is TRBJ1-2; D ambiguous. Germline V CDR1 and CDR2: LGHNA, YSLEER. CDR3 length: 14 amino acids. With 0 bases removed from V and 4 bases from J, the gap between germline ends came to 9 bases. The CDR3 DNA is TGCGCCAGCAGCCAAGATCGCTGGGTCTATGGCTACACCTTC. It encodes CASSQDRWVYGYTF.

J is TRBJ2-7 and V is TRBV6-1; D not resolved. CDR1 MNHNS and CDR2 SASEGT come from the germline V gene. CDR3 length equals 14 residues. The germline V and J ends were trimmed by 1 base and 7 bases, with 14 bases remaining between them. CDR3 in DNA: TGTGCCAGCAGTGAAGTTTCTGGCCTCGAAGAGCAGTACTTC. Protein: CASSEVSGLEEQYF.

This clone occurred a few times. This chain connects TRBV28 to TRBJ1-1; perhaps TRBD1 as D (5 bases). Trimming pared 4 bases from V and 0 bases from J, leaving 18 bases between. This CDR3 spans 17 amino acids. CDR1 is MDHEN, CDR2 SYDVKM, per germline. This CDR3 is CASSSLFRDRMNTEAFF. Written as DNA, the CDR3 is TGTGCCAGCAGTTCCCTCTTCCGGGACCGAATGAACACTGAAGCTTTCTTT. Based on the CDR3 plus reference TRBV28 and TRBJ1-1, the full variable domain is DVKVTQSSRYLVKRTGEKVFLECVQDMDHENMFWYRQDPGLGLRLIYFSYDVKMKEKGDIPEGYSVSREKKERFSLILESASTNQTSMYLCASSSLFRDRMNTEAFFGQGTRLTVV.

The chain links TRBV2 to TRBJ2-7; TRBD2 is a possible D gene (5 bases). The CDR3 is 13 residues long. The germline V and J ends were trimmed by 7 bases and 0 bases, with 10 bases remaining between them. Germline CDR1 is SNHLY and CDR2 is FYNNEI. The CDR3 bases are TGTGCCAGCAAGAGCGGTACCTCCTACGAGCAGTACTTC. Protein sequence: CASKSGTSYEQYF.

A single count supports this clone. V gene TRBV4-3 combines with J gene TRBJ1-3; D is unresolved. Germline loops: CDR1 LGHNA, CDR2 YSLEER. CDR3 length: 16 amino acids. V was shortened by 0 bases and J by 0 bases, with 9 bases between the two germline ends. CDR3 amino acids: CASSQDFLSSGNTIYF. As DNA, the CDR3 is TGCGCCAGCAGCCAAGATTTCCTAAGCTCTGGAAACACCATATATTTT.

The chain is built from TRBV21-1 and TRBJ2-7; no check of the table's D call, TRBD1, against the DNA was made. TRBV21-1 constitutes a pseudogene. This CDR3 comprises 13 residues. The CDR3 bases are TGTGCCAGCAGCAGACAGGGCCCCTACGAGCAGTACTTC. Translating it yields CASSRQGPYEQYF.

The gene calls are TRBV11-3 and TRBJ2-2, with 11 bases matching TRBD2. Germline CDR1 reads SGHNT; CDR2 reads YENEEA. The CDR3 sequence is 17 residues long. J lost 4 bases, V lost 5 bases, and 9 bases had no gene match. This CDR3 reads CASSPPLAGGFTGELFF. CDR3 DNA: TGTGCCAGCAGCCCTCCCCTAGCGGGGGGCTTCACCGGGGAGCTGTTTTTT. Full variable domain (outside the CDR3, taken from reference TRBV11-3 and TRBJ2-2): EAGVVQSPRYKIIEKKQPVAFWCNPISGHNTLYWYLQNLGQGPELLIRYENEEAVDDSQLPKDRFSAERLKGVDSTLKIQPAELGDSAVYLCASSPPLAGGFTGELFFGEGSRLTVL.

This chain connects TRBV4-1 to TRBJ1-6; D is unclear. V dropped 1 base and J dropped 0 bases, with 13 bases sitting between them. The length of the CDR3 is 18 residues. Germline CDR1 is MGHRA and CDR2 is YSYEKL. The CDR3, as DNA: TGCGCCAGCAGCCAAGTCCTGGCATCGAGCTCCTATAATTCACCCCTCCACTTT. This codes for CASSQVLASSSYNSPLHF.

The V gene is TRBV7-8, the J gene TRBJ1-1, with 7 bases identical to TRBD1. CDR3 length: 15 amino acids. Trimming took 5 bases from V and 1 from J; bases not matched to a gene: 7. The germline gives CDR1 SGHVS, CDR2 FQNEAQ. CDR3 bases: TGTGCCAGCAGCCCCAGGGGGACTTCGAACACTGAAGCTTTCTTT. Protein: CASSPRGTSNTEAFF.

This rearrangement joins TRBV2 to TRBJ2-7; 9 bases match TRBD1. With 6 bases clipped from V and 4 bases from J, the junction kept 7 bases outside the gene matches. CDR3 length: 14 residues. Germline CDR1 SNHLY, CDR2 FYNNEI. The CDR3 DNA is TGTGCCAGCAGATGGACAGGGGCGGTGTACGAGCAGTACTTC. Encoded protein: CASRWTGAVYEQYF.

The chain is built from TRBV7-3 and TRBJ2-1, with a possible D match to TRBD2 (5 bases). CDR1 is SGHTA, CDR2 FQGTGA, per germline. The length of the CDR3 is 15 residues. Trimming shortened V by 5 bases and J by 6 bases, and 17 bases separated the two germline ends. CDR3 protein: CASSPTTRATNEQFF. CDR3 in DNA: TGTGCCAGCAGCCCGACTACCCGGGCTACCAATGAGCAGTTCTTC.

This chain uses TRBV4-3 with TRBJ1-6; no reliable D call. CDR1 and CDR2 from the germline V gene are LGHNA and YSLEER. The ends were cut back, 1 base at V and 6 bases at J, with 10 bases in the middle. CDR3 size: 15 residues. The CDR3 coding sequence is TGCGCCAGCAGCCAAGTTTACGGAGTTAATTCACCCCTCCACTTT. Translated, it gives CASSQVYGVNSPLHF.

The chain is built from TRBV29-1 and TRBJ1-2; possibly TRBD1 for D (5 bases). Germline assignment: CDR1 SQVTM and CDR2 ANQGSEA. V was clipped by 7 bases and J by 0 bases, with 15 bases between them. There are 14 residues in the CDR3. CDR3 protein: CSALARGANYGYTF. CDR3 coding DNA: TGCAGCGCCCTGGCCCGGGGGGCTAACTATGGCTACACCTTC.

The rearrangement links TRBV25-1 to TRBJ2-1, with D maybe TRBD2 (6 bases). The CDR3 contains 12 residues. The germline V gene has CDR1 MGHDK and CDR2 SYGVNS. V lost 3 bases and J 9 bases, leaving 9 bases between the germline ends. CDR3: CASSDLASEQFF. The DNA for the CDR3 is TGTGCCAGCAGTGACCTAGCGTCTGAGCAGTTCTTC.

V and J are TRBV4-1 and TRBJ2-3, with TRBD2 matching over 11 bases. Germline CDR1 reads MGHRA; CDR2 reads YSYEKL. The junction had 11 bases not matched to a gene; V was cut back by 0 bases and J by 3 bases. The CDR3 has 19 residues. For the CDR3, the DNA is TGCGCCAGCAGCCAAGATTGGGGTAGCGGGAGGGCCAGGACAGATACGCAGTATTTT. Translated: CASSQDWGSGRARTDTQYF.